The 23 T cell receptor beta chains below were found in one sample sequenced in a study of OX40 agonist ivuxolimab in advanced cancers. The repertoire was sequenced with immunoSEQ multiplex PCR; TCRdb's copy has only in-frame clones and lacks some. This table has 65,000 to 90,000 clones, around nine tenths appearing once. The starting material was CD4+ or CD8+ T cells sorted from blood, obtained in a trial of the OX40 agonist ivuxolimab. The receptors here all came from an adult with an advanced solid tumor such as melanoma, head and neck, liver or kidney cancer.

The V call is TRBV6-5, the J call TRBJ1-1; D is possibly TRBD1 (6 bases). This CDR3 contains 12 residues. Germline V CDR1 and CDR2: MNHEY, SVGAGI. V lost 11 bases to trimming and J lost 8 bases, with 18 bases between them. CDR3 nucleotides: TGTGCCTCTAAAGGGGGGACCTCCGAAGCTTTCTTT. This codes for CASKGGTSEAFF.

The V gene is TRBV5-1, the J gene TRBJ2-3; D could derive from TRBD1 or TRBD2 (5 bases each). The germline V gene encodes CDR1 SGHRS and CDR2 YFSETQ. V lost 4 bases, J lost 5 bases, and 14 bases lay in between. This CDR3 is 14 amino acids long. The CDR3 spells CASSPGTEGDTQYF. In DNA, the CDR3 is TGCGCCAGCAGCCCCGGGACGGAAGGAGATACGCAGTATTTT.

This clone was observed once. This chain uses TRBV19 with TRBJ2-5; D gene uncertain. The DNA end lines up better with TRBJ2-7; the J call may be wrong. The V gene's germline CDR1 is LNHDA and CDR2 SQIVND (reference sequence). The CDR3 is 15 residues long. Here the CDR3 reads CASSPQPESSYEQYF. The CDR3, as DNA: TGTGCCAGTAGTCCCCAGCCGGAAAGCTCCTACGAGCAGTACTTC.

The chain employs TRBV11-2 and TRBJ1-1; D is undetermined. The V gene lost 0 bases and the J gene lost 3 bases, with 5 bases spanning the gap. This CDR3 is built from 13 residues. Germline CDR1 and CDR2: SGHAT and FQNNGV. CDR3: CASSLDRDTEAFF. The DNA for the CDR3 is TGTGCCAGCAGCTTAGATCGGGACACTGAAGCTTTCTTT.

The V call is TRBV5-1, the J call TRBJ1-1; tentative D call: TRBD1 (5 bases). The CDR3 consists of 13 residues. The germline CDR1 and CDR2 sequences are SGHRS and YFSETQ. Deletions cut 4 bases from V and 6 bases from J, with 13 bases between. The CDR3 DNA reads TGCGCCAGCAGCCCCGGGACTGGTTCTGAAGCTTTCTTT. Its translation: CASSPGTGSEAFF. Variable domain in full (rest from reference TRBV5-1 and TRBJ1-1): KAGVTQTPRYLIKTRGQQVTLSCSPISGHRSVSWYQQTPGQGLQFLFEYFSETQRNKGNFPGRFSGRQFSNSRSEMNVSTLELGDSALYLCASSPGTGSEAFFGQGTRLTVV.

The chain combines TRBV19 with TRBJ1-5; unclear D gene. The CDR3 has 15 amino acids. V lost 7 bases and J 0 bases, leaving 13 bases between the germline ends. Germline V gene sequence: CDR1 LNHDA, CDR2 SQIVND (reference sequence). This CDR3 is CASTETFYSNQPQHF. The CDR3 DNA is TGTGCCAGTACCGAGACCTTTTATAGCAATCAGCCCCAGCATTTT.

With respect to this clone: Germline is not matched at one junction end, which may reflect a read error. This chain uses TRBV7-2 with TRBJ2-1; 9 nucleotides line up with TRBD2. The germline CDR1 and CDR2 sequences are SGHTA and FQGNSA. The CDR3 extends over 15 amino acids. CDR3 sequence reads: CASSLGTSLYNGQFF. In nucleotides, the CDR3 is TGTGCCAGCAGCCTCGGGACTAGCCTCTACAATGGGCAGTTCTTC.

In the case of this clone: Other DNA sequences in this specimen translate into the identical CDR3. This rearrangement joins TRBV18 to TRBJ2-1; D gene uncertain. Trimming took 3 bases from V and 5 from J, leaving 8 bases between them. The CDR3 is 13 residues long. The V gene's germline CDR1 is KGHSH and CDR2 LQKENI. The CDR3 bases are TGTGCCAGCTCACCGGGCAGCAACAATGAGCAGTTCTTC. Protein: CASSPGSNNEQFF.

The chain uses TRBV11-2 and TRBJ2-1; unclear D gene. The V end lost 4 bases, the J end lost 9 bases, and 16 bases lay between the germline ends. The CDR3 contains 14 residues. In germline, CDR1 is SGHAT, CDR2 FQNNGV. CDR3 sequence (DNA): TGTGCCAGCAGCTACGGTCCCCAACCCGGTGAGCAGTTCTTC. Translation: CASSYGPQPGEQFF.

This chain links TRBV5-1 with TRBJ2-1, with 7 bases matching TRBD1. The CDR3 runs to 16 residues. In germline, CDR1 is SGHRS, CDR2 YFSETQ. The junction had 3 bases not matched to a gene; V was cut back by 0 bases and J by 0 bases. This chain's CDR3 is CASSLGQGYSYNEQFF. The CDR3 DNA reads as TGCGCCAGCAGCTTGGGACAGGGATACTCCTACAATGAGCAGTTCTTC.

The chain joins TRBV7-9 to TRBJ1-5; maybe TRBD1 (5 bases). The CDR3 is made up of 14 amino acids. Germline CDR1 reads SEHNR; CDR2 reads FQNEAQ (reference sequence). Trimming took 2 bases from V and 2 from J, leaving 7 bases between them. The CDR3 bases are TGTGCCAGCAGCTTACAGACAGGCAATCAGCCCCAGCATTTT. It is translated as CASSLQTGNQPQHF.

This clone was observed a single time. The chain recombines TRBV6-6 with TRBJ2-3; 8 bases match TRBD1. The CDR3 contains 15 residues. The V segment lost 5 bases and the J segment 0 bases; nucleotides outside the gene matches: 4. The germline V gene encodes CDR1 MNHNY and CDR2 SVGAGI (reference sequence). The CDR3 nucleotides read TGTGCCAGCAGTGGACAGGGTACTAGCACAGATACGCAGTATTTT. This gives the protein CASSGQGTSTDTQYF.

This clone has just one count. The chain links TRBV2 to TRBJ2-3; 7 positions match TRBD1. CDR3 length equals 16 residues. After removal of 3 bases from V and 3 bases from J, the junction contained 9 bases not matched to a gene. Germline V gives CDR1 SNHLY, CDR2 FYNNEI. CDR3 bases: TGTGCCAGCAGTGAGTTGGCAGGGGGAAGGACAGATACGCAGTATTTT. It is translated as CASSELAGGRTDTQYF.

The gene calls are TRBV9 and TRBJ1-2, with unresolved D. The germline gives CDR1 SGDLS, CDR2 YYNGEE. Trimming took 2 bases from V and 2 from J, leaving 1 base between them. The CDR3 loop spans 11 amino acids. CDR3 DNA: TGTGCCAGCAGCGTGAACTATGGCTACACCTTC. Its translation: CASSVNYGYTF.

The gene calls are TRBV15 and TRBJ1-5; no firm D call. V was trimmed by 0 bases and J by 2 bases, leaving 8 bases between them. CDR3 length: 15 residues. Germline-derived CDR1 and CDR2 are LNHNV and YYDKDF (reference sequence). CDR3 DNA: TGTGCCACCAGCAGAGAAAGGGTAGGCAATCAGCCCCAGCATTTT. It specifies CATSRERVGNQPQHF.

The V call is TRBV28, the J call TRBJ1-4; D ambiguous. V lost 9 bases to trimming and J lost 0 bases, with 11 bases between them. Germline V gene lookup returns CDR1 MDHEN and CDR2 SYDVKM. The CDR3 is 14 amino acids. The CDR3 here is CASLDPTTNEKLFF. Written as DNA, the CDR3 is TGTGCCAGTCTTGACCCGACAACTAATGAAAAACTGTTTTTT.

The gene calls are TRBV2 and TRBJ2-1; 9 nucleotides agree with TRBD1. Germline V gene data show CDR1 as SNHLY and CDR2 as FYNNEI. The CDR3 is 14 amino acids. With 8 bases clipped from V and 3 bases from J, the junction kept 5 bases outside the gene matches. CDR3: CASVGQGIYNEQFF. CDR3 in DNA: TGTGCCAGCGTTGGACAGGGGATCTACAATGAGCAGTTCTTC.

CDR3 protein: CATEDGGQETQYF. Here the CDR3 DNA reads TGTGCCACCGAGGATGGGGGCCAAGAGACCCAGTACTTC. V gene TRBV15 combines with J gene TRBJ2-5; D is possibly TRBD1 or TRBD2 (5 bases each). The CDR3 extends over 13 amino acids. The germline V and J ends were trimmed by 8 bases and 1 base, with 11 bases remaining between them. The V gene's germline CDR1 is LNHNV and CDR2 YYDKDF (reference sequence).

The rearrangement uses TRBV19 and TRBJ2-5, with a possible D match to TRBD1 (5 bases). With the DNA end fitting TRBJ2-7 better, the J assignment may be wrong. The germline V gene encodes CDR1 LNHDA and CDR2 SQIVND (reference sequence). The CDR3 extends over 13 amino acids. The DNA for the CDR3 is TGTGCCAGTAGCCCACAGGTCTCCTACGAGCAGTACTTC. It codes for CASSPQVSYEQYF.

The J gene is TRBJ1-2, the V gene TRBV4-1, with D maybe TRBD1 (5 bases). This CDR3 has 15 amino acids. Trimming pared 0 bases from V and 8 bases from J, leaving 16 bases between. From germline, CDR1 is MGHRA and CDR2 YSYEKL. The DNA of the CDR3 is TGCGCCAGCAGCCAAGACCCAACAGGAGTCTGGGGCTACACCTTC. Residues: CASSQDPTGVWGYTF.

V is TRBV18 and J is TRBJ2-5; a weak D match, TRBD1 (6 bases). The DNA matches TRBJ2-7 better at its end, which makes the J call doubtful. Germline-derived CDR1 and CDR2 are KGHSH and LQKENI. There are 14 residues in the CDR3. CDR3: CASSRPGQPYEQYF. For the CDR3, the DNA is TGTGCCAGCTCACGGCCGGGACAACCCTACGAGCAGTACTTC.

V usage is TRBV4-1 and J usage is TRBJ2-3, with TRBD1 as a possible D gene (6 bases). CDR3 length: 15 residues. Trimming removed 4 bases at V and 2 bases at J, with 13 bases between. Germline assignment: CDR1 MGHRA and CDR2 YSYEKL. The CDR3 sequence: CASSPGTINTDTQYF. The CDR3 nucleotides are TGCGCCAGCAGCCCCGGGACAATTAACACAGATACGCAGTATTTT.

The chain couples TRBV5-1 to TRBJ1-1; D unresolved. There are 12 residues in the CDR3. The germline CDR1 and CDR2 sequences are SGHRS and YFSETQ. V lost 4 bases to trimming and J lost 3 bases, with 7 bases between them. The CDR3, as DNA: TGCGCCAGCAGCCTGAGGGACACTGAAGCTTTCTTT. Its protein is CASSLRDTEAFF.